The 19 T cell receptor beta chains listed next were all sequenced from one sample in a study of blood T cells in healthy people across ages. A sample-barcoded 5' primer and a J-beta primer mix were used in a second PCR of about 7 to 12 cycles. TCRdb reanalysed the 5' RACE reads using MiXCR and keeps one entry per CDR3 protein. This repertoire shows 1,800,000 or so distinct CDR3 sequences, 39% found once; its top ten account for around 23%. The sample comprised blood. All receptors derive from a human donor in good health.

The genes are TRBV7-2 and TRBJ2-3, with 10 bases that match TRBD2. CDR3 length: 16 amino acids. Trimming at V came to 1 base and at J to 3 bases, leaving 4 bases not matched to a gene. In germline, CDR1 is SGHTA, CDR2 FQGNSA. This CDR3 is CASSLGVSGGTDTQYF. In nucleotides, the CDR3 is TGTGCCAGCAGCTTAGGGGTTAGCGGGGGGACAGATACGCAGTATTTT.

This clonotype was found many times. The rearrangement joins TRBV6-2 or TRBV6-3 to TRBJ2-1; no definite D call. The CDR3 covers 16 residues. V gave up 2 bases and J gave up 2 bases, with 13 bases separating them. Germline V gene sequence: CDR1 MNHEY, CDR2 SVGEGT. CDR3 protein: CASSYSSRVTYNEQFF. CDR3 in DNA: TGTGCCAGCAGTTACAGCTCTAGGGTTACCTACAATGAGCAGTTCTTC.

The chain employs TRBV15 and TRBJ2-3; D might be TRBD1 (5 bases). In germline, CDR1 is LNHNV, CDR2 YYDKDF (reference sequence). Trimming shortened V by 6 bases and J by 3 bases, and 13 bases separated the two germline ends. This CDR3 comprises 14 residues. The chain's CDR3 is CATSPIKGTDTQYF. The CDR3 DNA reads TGTGCCACCAGTCCCATTAAGGGGACAGATACGCAGTATTTT.

This clonotype was counted a few times. The V and J genes are TRBV7-3 and TRBJ2-3; D may correspond to TRBD1 or TRBD2 (5 bases each). With 5 bases removed from V and 1 base from J, the gap between germline ends came to 19 bases. Germline CDR1 and CDR2: SGHTA and FQGTGA. The CDR3 loop spans 17 amino acids. For the CDR3, the DNA is TGTGCCAGCAGCCTGACCGGGGCAGGGTTTGGCACAGATACGCAGTATTTT. This translates into CASSLTGAGFGTDTQYF.

V is TRBV5-6 and J is TRBJ1-5; no clear D gene. Germline V gene lookup returns CDR1 SGHDT and CDR2 YYEEEE. The V gene lost 1 base and the J gene lost 7 bases, with 12 bases spanning the gap. This CDR3 has 14 residues. CDR3 sequence: CASSLRELRQPQHF. Here the CDR3 DNA reads TGTGCCAGCAGCTTGCGTGAACTGAGGCAGCCCCAGCATTTT.

The CDR3 loop reads CASSSRLAENNEQFF. DNA for the CDR3: TGCGCCAGCAGCTCGAGACTAGCGGAGAACAATGAGCAGTTCTTC. The chain carries TRBV5-1 and TRBJ2-1; 9 nucleotides agree with TRBD2. Losses at the gene ends were 3 bases for V and 5 bases for J; bases not matched to a gene: 6. The CDR3 spans 15 residues. Germline CDR1 reads SGHRS; CDR2 reads YFSETQ.

V and J are TRBV29-1 and TRBJ1-1; D perhaps matches TRBD1 (6 bases). Germline CDR1 is SQVTM and CDR2 is ANQGSEA. This CDR3 comprises 13 residues. V shed 0 bases and J shed 7 bases, with 12 bases lying between them. DNA of the CDR3: TGCAGCGTTGAAGATCAGGGGTGCGTTGAAGCTTTCTTT. This translates into CSVEDQGCVEAFF.

In its sample, this clonotype was seen a few times. V gene TRBV5-1 combines with J gene TRBJ2-3; D is unresolved. Germline assignment: CDR1 SGHRS and CDR2 YFSETQ. The CDR3 length is 15 residues. Trimming left V 2 bases short and J 3 bases short, with 13 bases between. The CDR3 region is CASSLLPRGTDTQYF. The CDR3 bases are TGCGCCAGCAGCTTACTACCTCGTGGGACAGATACGCAGTATTTT. The full variable domain, completed using reference TRBV5-1 and TRBJ2-3, is KAGVTQTPRYLIKTRGQQVTLSCSPISGHRSVSWYQQTPGQGLQFLFEYFSETQRNKGNFPGRFSGRQFSNSRSEMNVSTLELGDSALYLCASSLLPRGTDTQYFGPGTRLTVL.

This clonotype has only a few counts. The chain has TRBV5-1 and TRBJ2-1, with 9 bases that match TRBD2. V dropped 3 bases and J dropped 4; count of bases not matched to a gene: 8. The CDR3 is 16 residues long. Per the germline V gene, CDR1 is SGHRS and CDR2 is YFSETQ. The CDR3 loop is CASSSSGGGEYNEQFF. Here the CDR3 DNA reads TGCGCCAGCAGCTCGTCTGGCGGGGGGGAGTACAATGAGCAGTTCTTC.

In this sample, this clonotype turned up a few times. The V gene is TRBV6-2 or TRBV6-3, the J gene TRBJ2-5; possibly TRBD2 for D (5 bases). The germline CDR1 and CDR2 sequences are MNHEY and SVGEGT. The ends were cut back, 2 bases at V and 4 bases at J, with 17 bases in the middle. This CDR3 region has 16 residues. CDR3 amino acids: CASSYNRGDGPETQYF. The CDR3 DNA follows: TGTGCCAGCAGTTACAACCGGGGAGACGGTCCAGAGACCCAGTACTTC.

This chain links TRBV27 with TRBJ1-3, with D possibly being TRBD1 (6 bases). V was shortened by 4 bases and J by 2 bases, with 15 bases between the two germline ends. From germline, CDR1 is MNHEY and CDR2 SMNVEV (reference sequence). The CDR3 is 16 amino acids. As DNA, the CDR3 is TGTGCCAGCAGTTCCAATTCCCCAGGGGCTGGAAACACCATATATTTT. Encoded protein: CASSSNSPGAGNTIYF.

The chain carries TRBV6-6 and TRBJ1-6; the D is unclear. The length of the CDR3 is 13 residues. V gave up 0 bases and J gave up 8 bases, with 5 bases separating them. The germline CDR1 and CDR2 sequences are MNHNY and SVGAGI (reference sequence). The CDR3 coding sequence is TGTGCCAGCAGTTACTCGGAGCATTCACCCCTCCACTTT. Translation gives CASSYSEHSPLHF.

This clonotype was observed a handful of times. V gene TRBV7-9 combines with J gene TRBJ1-6, with D possibly being TRBD1 (5 bases). The CDR3 runs 14 residues. The germline CDR1 and CDR2 sequences are SEHNR and FQNEAQ (reference sequence). V was trimmed by 4 bases and J by 7 bases, leaving 11 bases between them. In DNA, the CDR3 is TGTGCCAGCAGCTCCGAACCAGGGAATTCACCCCTCCACTTT. This gives the protein CASSSEPGNSPLHF.

The V call is TRBV5-5, the J call TRBJ1-1, with D uncertain. The CDR3 has 13 residues. The germline V gene encodes CDR1 SGHKS and CDR2 YYEKEE (reference sequence). The V end lost 3 bases, the J end lost 7 bases, and 13 bases lay between the germline ends. CDR3 residues: CASSSPLAFEAFF. CDR3 bases: TGTGCCAGCAGCTCCCCTTTAGCGTTTGAAGCTTTCTTT.

The chain links TRBV4-1 to TRBJ2-2, with TRBD2 matching 7 bases. The germline gives CDR1 MGHRA, CDR2 YSYEKL. This CDR3 contains 16 residues. Trimming removed 5 bases from V and 3 bases from J; junction bases left unmatched: 9. The CDR3 reads CASSKIPSGYTGELFF. The CDR3 DNA reads as TGCGCCAGCAGCAAAATTCCTAGCGGTTACACCGGGGAGCTGTTTTTT.

The V gene is TRBV20-1, the J gene TRBJ1-2; 12 bases are a match to TRBD1. Germline V lookup: CDR1 DFQATT, CDR2 SNEGSKA (reference sequence). After removal of 6 bases from V and 7 bases from J, the junction contained 9 bases not matched to a gene. The CDR3 has 14 amino acids. The CDR3 bases are TGCAGTGCCACCCGGGACAGGGGGCAAGTTGGCTACACCTTC. It translates to CSATRDRGQVGYTF.

V and J are TRBV20-1 and TRBJ2-3; D perhaps matches TRBD1 (6 bases). The germline V gene has CDR1 DFQATT and CDR2 SNEGSKA (reference sequence). The CDR3 contains 15 residues. V lost 5 bases and J lost 4, with 19 bases in between. This chain's CDR3 is CSAPTSGRGSDTQYF. The CDR3 nucleotides are TGCAGTGCTCCCACGTCGGGCAGGGGTTCAGATACGCAGTATTTT.

The chain has TRBV5-1 and TRBJ2-3; D is undetermined. CDR3 length: 13 amino acids. Trimming removed 0 bases from V and 8 bases from J, with 10 bases in between. The germline CDR1 and CDR2 sequences are SGHRS and YFSETQ. This chain's CDR3 is CASSLVGSSTQYF. The CDR3 region has the DNA TGCGCCAGCAGCTTGGTGGGGTCTTCTACGCAGTATTTT.

V is TRBV20-1 and J is TRBJ2-3; the match to TRBD1 covers 7 bases. The V gene end was trimmed by 0 bases and the J gene end by 7 bases; junction bases not matched to a gene: 13. CDR3 length equals 16 residues. CDR1 DFQATT and CDR2 SNEGSKA come from the germline V gene (reference sequence). Here the CDR3 DNA reads TGCAGTGCTAGAGATCGTCCAGGGGGAAAAGTAAATACGCAGTATTTT. Encoded protein: CSARDRPGGKVNTQYF.